What follows are 3 T cell receptor beta chains derived from one specimen sequenced in a study of cytomegalovirus exposure and HLA in healthy donors. The PCR used 60 Vbeta and 13 Jbeta primers. Profiled with immunoSEQ multiplex PCR; TCRdb holds only in-frame clones, not every one. The sample shows some 150,000 clones, roughly 70% of them seen only once. The sample was PBMCs. These receptors all stem from a woman aged 25 to 45 in good health and CMV-seronegative.

The rearrangement uses TRBV15 and TRBJ1-2; 10 bases are shared with TRBD1. V gave up 6 bases and J gave up 5 bases; unmatched junction bases: 0. CDR1 and CDR2 from the germline V gene are LNHNV and YYDKDF (reference sequence). This CDR3 contains 12 residues. Here the CDR3 DNA reads TGTGCCACCAGGGGACAGGGGTATGGCTACACCTTC. Translated, it gives CATRGQGYGYTF.

This chain joins TRBV6-5 and TRBJ2-5; perhaps TRBD2 as D (5 bases). The CDR3 has 16 residues. The germline V and J ends were trimmed by 2 bases and 3 bases, with 16 bases remaining between them. CDR1 and CDR2 from the germline V gene are MNHEY and SVGAGI. CDR3 sequence (DNA): TGTGCCAGCAGTTACGGTCCACTAGGAATTAAAGAGACCCAGTACTTC. As protein: CASSYGPLGIKETQYF.

V is TRBV7-6 and J is TRBJ2-5; TRBD1 agrees at 9 bases. After removal of 1 base from V and 5 bases from J, the junction contained 11 bases not matched to a gene. Germline V lookup: CDR1 SGHVS, CDR2 FNYEAQ. The CDR3 totals 17 residues. The CDR3 is CASSLGKTGGARETQYF. CDR3 nucleotides: TGTGCCAGCAGCTTAGGGAAAACAGGGGGCGCTAGGGAGACCCAGTACTTC.